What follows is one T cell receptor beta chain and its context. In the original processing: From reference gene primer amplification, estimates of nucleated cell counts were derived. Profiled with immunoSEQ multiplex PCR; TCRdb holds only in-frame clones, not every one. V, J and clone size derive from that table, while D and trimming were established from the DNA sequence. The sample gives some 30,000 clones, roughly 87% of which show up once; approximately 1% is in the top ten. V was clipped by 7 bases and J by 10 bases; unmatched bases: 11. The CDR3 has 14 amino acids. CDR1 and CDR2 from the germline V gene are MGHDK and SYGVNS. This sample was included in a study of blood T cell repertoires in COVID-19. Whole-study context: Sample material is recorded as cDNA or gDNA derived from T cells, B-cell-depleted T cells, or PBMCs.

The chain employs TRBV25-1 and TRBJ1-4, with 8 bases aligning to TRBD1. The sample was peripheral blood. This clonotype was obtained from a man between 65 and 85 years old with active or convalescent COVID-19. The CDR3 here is CASTHPGQGGKLFF. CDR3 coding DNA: TGTGCCAGCACCCACCCCGGACAGGGTGGAAAACTGTTTTTT.